Following are 4 T cell receptor beta chains from one sample sequenced in a study of blood T cell repertoires in COVID-19 (dated by TCRdb to between 2020 and 2021). Library preparation employed the immunoSEQ multiplex PCR assay. This immuneACCESS table, as held by TCRdb, lists in-frame sequences with V and J called but not all clones. Of the missing ones, under half trace to an unresolved V gene in checked studies; the others have no known cause. Present in this sample are 150,000 to 200,000 clones, approximately 90% of which were seen just once. The ten largest clonotypes hold about 1.4% of the sample. Sequenced material: peripheral blood. The receptors derive from a woman in her fifties or sixties with acute or convalescent COVID-19.

CDR3 sequence reads: CASSPGQGSNQPQHF. DNA of the CDR3: TGTGCCAGCAGCCCGGGACAGGGGAGCAATCAGCCCCAGCATTTT. This chain joins TRBV5-5 and TRBJ1-5; 10 bases are a match to TRBD1. V lost 4 bases to trimming and J lost 1 base; unmatched junction nucleotides: 2. Germline V gene lookup returns CDR1 SGHKS and CDR2 YYEKEE (reference sequence). CDR3 length: 15 amino acids.

The chain has TRBV30 and TRBJ1-4, with D unclear. Germline CDR1 reads GTSNPN; CDR2 reads SVGIG (reference sequence). The CDR3 consists of 14 residues. V gave up 5 bases and J gave up 7 bases, with 17 bases separating them. DNA for the CDR3: TGTGCCTGGCAAGTAGACGGGAGCCCTGAAAAACTGTTTTTT. Protein: CAWQVDGSPEKLFF.

The rearrangement links TRBV6-6 to TRBJ1-1; 11 nucleotides align to TRBD1. V lost 3 bases, J lost 5 bases, and 2 bases stayed unmatched. The CDR3 is 14 amino acids. From germline, CDR1 is MNHNY and CDR2 SVGAGI (reference sequence). In DNA, the CDR3 is TGTGCCAGCAGTTATGGGACAGGGGGAACTGAAGCTTTCTTT. Its protein is CASSYGTGGTEAFF.

The gene calls are TRBV30 and TRBJ1-5; 7 bases fit TRBD1. The CDR3 extends over 14 amino acids. V shed 5 bases and J 3 bases; nucleotides not matched to a gene: 7. Germline loops: CDR1 GTSNPN, CDR2 SVGIG (reference sequence). The CDR3 DNA reads as TGTGCCTGGGGGGCGGGACAGTCCAATCAGCCCCAGCATTTT. The encoded protein is CAWGAGQSNQPQHF.